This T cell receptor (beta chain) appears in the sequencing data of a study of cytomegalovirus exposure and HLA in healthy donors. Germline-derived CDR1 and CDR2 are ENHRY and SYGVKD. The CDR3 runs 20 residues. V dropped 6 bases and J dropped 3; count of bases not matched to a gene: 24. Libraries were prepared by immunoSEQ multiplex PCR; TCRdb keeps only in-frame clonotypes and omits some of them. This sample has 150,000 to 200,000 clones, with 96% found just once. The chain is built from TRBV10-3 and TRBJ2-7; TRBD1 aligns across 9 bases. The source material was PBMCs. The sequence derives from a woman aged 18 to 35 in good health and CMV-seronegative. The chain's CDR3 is CAISLRDRAPNHERYYEQYF. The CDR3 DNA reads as TGTGCCATCAGCCTCCGGGACAGGGCCCCAAACCACGAACGTTACTACGAGCAGTACTTC.